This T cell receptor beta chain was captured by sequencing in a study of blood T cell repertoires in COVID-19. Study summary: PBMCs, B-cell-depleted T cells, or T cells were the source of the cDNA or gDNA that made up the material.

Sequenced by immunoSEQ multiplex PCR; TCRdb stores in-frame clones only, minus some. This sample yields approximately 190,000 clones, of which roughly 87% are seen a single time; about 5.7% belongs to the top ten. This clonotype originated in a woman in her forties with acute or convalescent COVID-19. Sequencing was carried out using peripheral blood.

The DNA of the CDR3 is TGTGCCAGCAGCCATACTAGCGGGGGGCAGTTCTTC. Translated: CASSHTSGGQFF. The chain links TRBV5-6 to TRBJ2-1; TRBD2 matches 11 bases. This CDR3 is 12 amino acids long. The trim removed 4 bases at V and 12 bases at J, leaving 3 bases unmatched. Germline V lookup: CDR1 SGHDT, CDR2 YYEEEE.